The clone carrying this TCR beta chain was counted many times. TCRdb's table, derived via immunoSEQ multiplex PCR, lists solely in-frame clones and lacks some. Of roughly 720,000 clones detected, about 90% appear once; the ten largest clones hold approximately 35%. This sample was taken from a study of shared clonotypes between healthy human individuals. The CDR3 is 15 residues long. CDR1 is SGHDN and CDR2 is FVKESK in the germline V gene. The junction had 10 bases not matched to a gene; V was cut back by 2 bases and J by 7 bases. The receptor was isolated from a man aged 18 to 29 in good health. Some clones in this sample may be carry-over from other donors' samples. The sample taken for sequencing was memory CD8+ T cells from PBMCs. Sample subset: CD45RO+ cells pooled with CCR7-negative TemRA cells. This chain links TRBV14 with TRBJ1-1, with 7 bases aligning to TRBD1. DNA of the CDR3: TGTGCCAGCAGCCAATCCCAGGGGGTAGAGGTTGAAGCTTTCTTT. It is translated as CASSQSQGVEVEAFF.